This TCR beta chain was profiled in a study of T-cell reconstitution after alpha-beta-depleted transplantation in children (dated by TCRdb to 2015 to 2016). At the level of the whole study: Using TCR repertoire profiling, the study quantitatively followed how T-cell immune reconstitution unfolded in children after TCRalphabeta/CD19-depleted allogeneic hematopoietic cell transplantation. What the work shows at the level of the full study, not this receptor alone: Over subsequent months, a decline in hyperexpanded clone frequencies was noted, and after one year, T-cell counts and TCRbeta diversity were mostly ascribed to newly produced T cells. The apparently early recovery of alphabetaT-cell counts about two months after transplant reportedly depended on only several hundred rapidly expanded clones that came from non-depleted graft cells. The high TCRbeta diversity at day 60 in some patients was ascribed to recipient T cells and intrathymic progenitors that had survived conditioning.

The library was prepared using PCR. Sequencing was performed on an Illumina HiSeq 2500. To normalize quantification of the TCRbeta repertoire, the TCR libraries were built with molecular barcoding that relied on unique molecular identifiers. TCRdb reprocessing: public reads trimmed at Q25 with fastp, clones called with MiXCR, in-frame beta chains kept. Every entry covers one CDR3 protein and lists the most common genes and DNA from its rows. The sample profile shows 55,000 to 65,000 distinct CDR3 sequences; less than 55% of them were found once. Of the sample, roughly 98% falls within the top ten clones. In its sample, this clonotype was seen a few times. What antigen it recognizes has not been identified. Base qualities are not at hand, and no much larger clone is one base apart. The treatment or condition label, read with the paper, signifies: allogeneic hematopoietic cell transplantation with graft depleted of TCRalphabeta T cells and CD19 B cells. TCRalphabeta/CD19-depleted allogeneic hematopoietic cell grafts were given to the transplant recipients, all of whom were children.

Sequencing used PBMCs, mostly from graft donor cells, obtained 360 days after TCRalphabeta/CD19-depleted stem cell transplant. This TCR came from a male patient under 18 who had a stem cell transplant for acute lymphoblastic leukemia, so the T cells may come from the graft donor.

CDR3 region: CASSDGTSGNYEQYF. The sequenced DNA: TGTGCCAGCAGTGACGGGACTAGCGGAAACTACGAGCAGTACTTC. The V and J genes are TRBV12-3 or TRBV12-4 and TRBJ2-7; 11 central nucleotides agree with TRBD2. Including cysteine and phenylalanine, the CDR3 has 15 amino acids. The kept DNA is CDR3 alone, 45 bases in frame from the first base. The junction shows trimming of 5 bases on V and 3 bases on J, and the gene matches do not reach 6 bases of it.